One T cell receptor (beta chain) is described in this entry. Its antigen is as yet unknown. This sample stems from a study of shared clonotypes between healthy human individuals. Findings and caveats of the study: Rarefaction curves obtained for sorted subsets showed sequencing incomplete despite large depth.

TCRdb's copy holds only in-frame clones and misses some; the assay was immunoSEQ multiplex PCR. The sample lists 780,000 or so clones, 72% seen once, with more than 1.5% in the top ten. V was clipped by 6 bases and J by 7 bases, with 13 bases between them. Germline V gives CDR1 WNHNN, CDR2 SYGVQD (reference sequence). CDR3 length equals 12 residues. This chain links TRBV10-1 with TRBJ2-7; D ambiguous. Sequencing used memory CD4+ T cells sorted from blood. The subset: CD45RA-negative fraction. This TCR derives from a woman in her twenties or thirties in good health. Written as DNA, the CDR3 is TGCGCCAGCAGCGACCGGATTGGGGAGCAGTACTTC. Amino acid sequence: CASSDRIGEQYF.